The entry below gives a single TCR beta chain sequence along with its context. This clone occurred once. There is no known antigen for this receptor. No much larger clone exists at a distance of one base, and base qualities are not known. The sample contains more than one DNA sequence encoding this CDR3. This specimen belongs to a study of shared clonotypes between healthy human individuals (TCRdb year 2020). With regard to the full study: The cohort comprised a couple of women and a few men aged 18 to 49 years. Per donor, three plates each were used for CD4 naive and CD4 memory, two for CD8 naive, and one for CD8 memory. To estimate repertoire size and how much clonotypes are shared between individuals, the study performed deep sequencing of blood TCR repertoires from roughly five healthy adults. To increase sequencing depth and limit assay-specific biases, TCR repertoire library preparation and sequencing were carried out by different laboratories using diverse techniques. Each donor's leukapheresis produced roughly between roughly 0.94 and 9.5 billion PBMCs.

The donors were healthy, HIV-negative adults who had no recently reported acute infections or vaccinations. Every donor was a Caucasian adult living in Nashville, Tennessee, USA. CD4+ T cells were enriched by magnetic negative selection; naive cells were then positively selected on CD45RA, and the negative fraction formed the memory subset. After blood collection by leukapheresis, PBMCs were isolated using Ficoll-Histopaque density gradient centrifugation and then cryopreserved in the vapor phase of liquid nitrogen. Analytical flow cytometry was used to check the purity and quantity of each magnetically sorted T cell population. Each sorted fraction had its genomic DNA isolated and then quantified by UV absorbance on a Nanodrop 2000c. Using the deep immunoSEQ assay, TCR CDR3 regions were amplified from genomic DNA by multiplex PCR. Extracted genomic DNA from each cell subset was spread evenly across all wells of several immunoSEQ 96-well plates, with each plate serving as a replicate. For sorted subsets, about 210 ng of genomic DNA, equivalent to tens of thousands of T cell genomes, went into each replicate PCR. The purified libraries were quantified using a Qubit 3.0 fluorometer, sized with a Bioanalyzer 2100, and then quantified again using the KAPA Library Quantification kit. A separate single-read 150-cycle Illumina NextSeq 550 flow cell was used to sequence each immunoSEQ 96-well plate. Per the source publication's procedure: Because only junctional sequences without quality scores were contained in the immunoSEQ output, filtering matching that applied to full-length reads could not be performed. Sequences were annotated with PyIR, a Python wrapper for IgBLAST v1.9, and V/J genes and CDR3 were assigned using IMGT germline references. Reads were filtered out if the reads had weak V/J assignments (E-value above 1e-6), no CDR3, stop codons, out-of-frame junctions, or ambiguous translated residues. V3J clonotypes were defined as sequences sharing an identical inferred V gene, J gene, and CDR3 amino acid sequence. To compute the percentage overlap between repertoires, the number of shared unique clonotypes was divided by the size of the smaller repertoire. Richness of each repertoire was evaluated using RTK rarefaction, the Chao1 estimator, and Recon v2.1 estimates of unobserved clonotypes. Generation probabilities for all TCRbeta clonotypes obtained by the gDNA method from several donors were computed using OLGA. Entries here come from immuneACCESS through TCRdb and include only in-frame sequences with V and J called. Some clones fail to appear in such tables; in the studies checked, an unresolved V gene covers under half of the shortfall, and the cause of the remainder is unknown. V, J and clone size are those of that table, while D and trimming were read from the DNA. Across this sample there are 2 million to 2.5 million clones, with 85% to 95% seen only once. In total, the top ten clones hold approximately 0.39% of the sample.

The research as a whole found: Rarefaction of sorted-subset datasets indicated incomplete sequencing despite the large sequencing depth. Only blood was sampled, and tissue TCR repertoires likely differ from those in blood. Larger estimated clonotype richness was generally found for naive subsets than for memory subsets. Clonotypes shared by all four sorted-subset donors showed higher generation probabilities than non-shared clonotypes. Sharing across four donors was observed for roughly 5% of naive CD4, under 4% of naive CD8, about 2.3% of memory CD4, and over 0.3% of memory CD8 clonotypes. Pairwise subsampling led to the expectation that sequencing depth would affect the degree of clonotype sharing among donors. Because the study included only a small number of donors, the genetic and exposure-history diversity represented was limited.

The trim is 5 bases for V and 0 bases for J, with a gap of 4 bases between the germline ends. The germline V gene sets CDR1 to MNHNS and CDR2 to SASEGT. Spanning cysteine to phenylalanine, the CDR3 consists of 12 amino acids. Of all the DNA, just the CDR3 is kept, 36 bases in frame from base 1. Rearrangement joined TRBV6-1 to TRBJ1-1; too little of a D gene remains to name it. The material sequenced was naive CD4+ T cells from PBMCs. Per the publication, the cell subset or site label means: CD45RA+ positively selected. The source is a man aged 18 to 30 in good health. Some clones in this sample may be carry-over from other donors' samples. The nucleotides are TGTGCCAGCAGTAGGGTGAACACTGAAGCTTTCTTT. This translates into CASSRVNTEAFF.